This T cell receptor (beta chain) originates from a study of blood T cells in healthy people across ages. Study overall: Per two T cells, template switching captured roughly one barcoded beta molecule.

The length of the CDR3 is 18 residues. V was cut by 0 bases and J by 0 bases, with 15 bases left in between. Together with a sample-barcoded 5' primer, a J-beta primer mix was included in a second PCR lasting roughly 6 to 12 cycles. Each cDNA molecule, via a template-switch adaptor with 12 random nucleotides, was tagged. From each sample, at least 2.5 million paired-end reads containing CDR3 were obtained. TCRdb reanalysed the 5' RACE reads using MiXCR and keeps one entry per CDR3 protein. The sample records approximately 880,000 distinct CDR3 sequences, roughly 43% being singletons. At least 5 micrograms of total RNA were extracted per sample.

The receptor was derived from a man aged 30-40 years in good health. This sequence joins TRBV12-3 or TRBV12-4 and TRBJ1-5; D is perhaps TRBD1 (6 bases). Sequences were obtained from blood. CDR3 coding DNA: TGTGCCAGCAGTTTAGCGCTGGACAGCCCCACTAGCAATCAGCCCCAGCATTTT. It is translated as CASSLALDSPTSNQPQHF.